What follows are 24 T cell receptor beta chains derived from one specimen sequenced in a study of CD8 T cells in Susac syndrome. Reverse transcription of about 0.45 to 1 ug RNA used random hexamers. TCRdb re-analysed the immunoSEQ multiplex PCR reads in MiXCR, keeping a single row per CDR3 protein. The table has about 240,000 distinct CDR3 sequences, about 96% seen once. The sequenced sample was CD4+ T cells from PBMCs. The receptors derive from a human donor with Susac syndrome.

The V gene is TRBV6-2 or TRBV6-3, the J gene TRBJ2-3; 9 nucleotides line up with TRBD2. Germline CDR1 MNHEY, CDR2 SVGEGT. The junction had 4 bases not matched to a gene; V was cut back by 6 bases and J by 3 bases. The CDR3 covers 14 residues. CDR3 DNA: TGTGCCAGCAGGGGGAGCGGGGGGACAGATACGCAGTATTTT. Protein product: CASRGSGGTDTQYF.

This clonotype has just one count. The chain is built from TRBV28 and TRBJ2-1; D is uncertain. Trimming removed 7 bases from V and 10 bases from J, with 14 bases in between. Germline loops: CDR1 MDHEN, CDR2 SYDVKM. The CDR3 contains 12 residues. The CDR3 loop is CASNLRKYEQFF. For the CDR3, the DNA is TGTGCCAGCAACCTTCGGAAGTACGAGCAGTTCTTC.

The chain uses TRBV30 and TRBJ1-2; D gene ambiguous. CDR3 length: 13 amino acids. Trimming removed 4 bases at V and 6 bases at J, with 15 bases between. Per the germline V gene, CDR1 is GTSNPN and CDR2 is SVGIG (reference sequence). The CDR3 region is CAWKYEGRDGYTF. The DNA for the CDR3 is TGTGCCTGGAAGTATGAAGGGAGGGATGGCTACACCTTC.

V is TRBV20-1 and J is TRBJ2-5; 8 bases map to TRBD2. This CDR3 region has 15 residues. The germline gives CDR1 DFQATT, CDR2 SNEGSKA (reference sequence). DNA for the CDR3: TGCAGCTCTAGGCTAGCGGGTCCCCCGGGGGAGACCCAGTACTTC. Protein sequence: CSSRLAGPPGETQYF.

The chain is built from TRBV11-2 and TRBJ2-5; TRBD1 matches at 7 bases. CDR1 is SGHAT, CDR2 FQNNGV, per germline. The CDR3 is 15 amino acids. V dropped 5 bases and J dropped 5; count of bases not matched to a gene: 11. For the CDR3, the DNA is TGTGCCAGCAGCCAAGGACAGGTAGCCCGGGAGACCCAGTACTTC. This translates into CASSQGQVARETQYF.

J is TRBJ2-1 and V is TRBV6-1, with D unresolved. The CDR3 sequence is 12 residues long. The V and J ends lost 1 base and 8 bases respectively, with 6 bases between them. Germline CDR1 is MNHNS and CDR2 is SASEGT. The CDR3 region is CASSEVSDEQFF. CDR3 sequence (DNA): TGTGCCAGCAGTGAAGTGTCCGATGAGCAGTTCTTC.

The chain joins TRBV15 to TRBJ2-1, with TRBD2 matching 12 bases. The CDR3 extends over 15 amino acids. V lost 3 bases to trimming and J lost 7 bases; unmatched junction nucleotides: 4. Germline V gene sequence: CDR1 LNHNV, CDR2 YYDKDF (reference sequence). The CDR3 coding sequence is TGTGCCACCAGCAGGCTAGCGGGAGGGTTAAATGAGCAGTTCTTC. This gives the protein CATSRLAGGLNEQFF.

This rearrangement joins TRBV20-1 to TRBJ1-5; D might be TRBD1 (5 bases). This CDR3 region has 11 residues. Trimming pared 3 bases from V and 9 bases from J, leaving 9 bases between. The V gene's germline CDR1 is DFQATT and CDR2 SNEGSKA (reference sequence). Here the CDR3 DNA reads TGCAGTGCTAGCGCAGGGAGGCCCCAGCATTTT. Protein product: CSASAGRPQHF.

The chain couples TRBV9 to TRBJ1-3; D might be TRBD1 (6 bases). The CDR3 is 16 amino acids. Per germline, CDR1 SGDLS and CDR2 YYNGEE. The germline V and J ends were trimmed by 0 bases and 4 bases, with 14 bases remaining between them. CDR3 amino acids: CASSVDPGEVGNTIYF. CDR3 DNA sequence: TGTGCCAGCAGCGTAGATCCAGGGGAGGTAGGAAACACCATATATTTT.

The chain uses TRBV29-1 and TRBJ1-1, with 8 nucleotides matching TRBD1. With 8 bases clipped from V and 6 bases from J, the junction kept 14 bases outside the gene matches. CDR1 SQVTM and CDR2 ANQGSEA come from the germline V gene. The CDR3 spans 14 residues. In nucleotides, the CDR3 is TGCAGCCCTTGGGACAGGCAAACCCTATCTGAAGCTTTCTTT. Translating gives CSPWDRQTLSEAFF.

V gene TRBV7-6 combines with J gene TRBJ2-7; D gene unclear. Germline V gene data show CDR1 as SGHVS and CDR2 as FNYEAQ. With 5 bases removed from V and 4 bases from J, the gap between germline ends came to 15 bases. The CDR3 has 14 amino acids. The CDR3 loop reads CASSVGRIGYEQYF. The DNA for the CDR3 is TGTGCCAGCAGCGTCGGACGGATAGGGTACGAGCAGTACTTC.

The V call is TRBV30, the J call TRBJ1-2, with D possibly matching TRBD1 (6 bases). The CDR3 spans 13 residues. Looked up from germline, CDR1 is GTSNPN and CDR2 is SVGIG (reference sequence). The V and J ends lost 2 bases and 3 bases respectively, with 10 bases between them. CDR3 amino acids: CAWSPDRYYGYTF. CDR3 in DNA: TGTGCCTGGAGTCCGGACAGATACTATGGCTACACCTTC. Together with reference TRBV30 and TRBJ1-2, the CDR3 gives the full variable domain: SQTIHQWPATLVQPVGSPLSLECTVEGTSNPNLYWYRQAAGRGLQLLFYSVGIGQISSEVPQNLSASRPQDRQFILSSKKLLLSDSGFYLCAWSPDRYYGYTFGSGTRLTVV.

This chain uses TRBV5-1 with TRBJ2-5; 13 bases match TRBD2. The trim removed 5 bases at V and 7 bases at J, leaving 5 bases unmatched. The germline CDR1 and CDR2 sequences are SGHRS and YFSETQ. There are 14 residues in the CDR3. CDR3 amino acids: CASSPGLAGATQYF. The CDR3 nucleotides read TGCGCCAGCAGTCCTGGACTAGCGGGAGCGACCCAGTACTTC.

The chain combines TRBV30 with TRBJ1-1, with 7 bases that match TRBD1. Germline V lookup: CDR1 GTSNPN, CDR2 SVGIG (reference sequence). The CDR3 is 15 residues long. V shed 4 bases, J shed 0 bases, and the junction held 8 bases outside the gene matches. The CDR3 DNA sequence: TGTGCCTGGAACCCGGGACAGCCCATGAACACTGAAGCTTTCTTT. It translates to CAWNPGQPMNTEAFF.

V usage is TRBV29-1 and J usage is TRBJ2-1, with TRBD2 identical over 8 bases. Germline assignment: CDR1 SQVTM and CDR2 ANQGSEA. The CDR3 is 14 residues long. Germline trimming cut 4 bases from V and 5 bases from J; bases unmatched to any gene: 7. The CDR3 here is CSVVAGQGHNEQFF. In nucleotides, the CDR3 is TGCAGCGTTGTAGCGGGACAAGGGCACAATGAGCAGTTCTTC.

This sequence joins TRBV12-3 or TRBV12-4 and TRBJ1-1; D gene ambiguous. CDR3 size: 13 residues. V shed 6 bases and J shed 4 bases, with 12 bases lying between them. The CDR3 DNA sequence: TGTGCCAGCAGGCGGGGAGGAGTCACTGAAGCTTTCTTT. Translation gives CASRRGGVTEAFF.

The gene calls are TRBV20-1 and TRBJ2-1, with 10 bases identical to TRBD2. The CDR3 covers 18 residues. With V trimmed by 5 bases and J by 0 bases, 13 bases remained unmatched. CDR1 is DFQATT, CDR2 SNEGSKA, per germline (reference sequence). This CDR3 is CSAPYLTSGPFSYNEQFF. CDR3 DNA sequence: TGCAGTGCTCCCTACCTGACTAGCGGGCCCTTCTCCTACAATGAGCAGTTCTTC.

This chain connects TRBV15 to TRBJ2-3, with D perhaps TRBD2 (6 bases). V was clipped by 0 bases and J by 4 bases, with 8 bases between them. This CDR3 contains 14 residues. Germline V gene sequence: CDR1 LNHNV, CDR2 YYDKDF (reference sequence). CDR3 loop: CATSREPGADTQYF. The CDR3 DNA is TGTGCCACCAGCAGAGAACCGGGGGCAGATACGCAGTATTTT.

V usage is TRBV6-2 or TRBV6-3 and J usage is TRBJ1-2, with D perhaps matching TRBD1 (5 bases). CDR3 length: 13 amino acids. Germline V lookup: CDR1 MNHEY, CDR2 SVGEGT. V was shortened by 3 bases and J by 7 bases, with 12 bases between the two germline ends. The CDR3 region is CASSYQGPPGYTF. The CDR3 bases are TGTGCCAGCAGTTATCAGGGACCCCCTGGCTACACCTTC.

The chain employs TRBV20-1 and TRBJ2-3, with D perhaps TRBD1 or TRBD2 (5 bases each). The CDR3 extends over 14 amino acids. Germline-derived CDR1 and CDR2 are DFQATT and SNEGSKA (reference sequence). Trimming removed 2 bases at V and 8 bases at J, with 17 bases between. CDR3: CSARRRGAQLTQYF. Here the CDR3 DNA reads TGCAGTGCTAGACGGCGAGGGGCACAGCTTACGCAGTATTTT.

This clonotype was detected once. V gene TRBV20-1 combines with J gene TRBJ2-5, with D tentatively TRBD2 (6 bases). Trimming pared 6 bases from V and 2 bases from J, leaving 10 bases between. Germline assignment: CDR1 DFQATT and CDR2 SNEGSKA (reference sequence). The length of the CDR3 is 12 residues. CDR3 in amino acids: CSALRGQETQYF. The CDR3 coding sequence is TGCAGTGCGCTCCGGGGGCAAGAGACCCAGTACTTC.

The CDR3 nucleotides are TGCAGCGTAGCGAAAGAGGGGGCTGACGGCTACACCTTC. This gives the protein CSVAKEGADGYTF. The gene calls are TRBV29-1 and TRBJ1-2; 7 nucleotides align to TRBD1. Germline CDR1 SQVTM, CDR2 ANQGSEA. The length of the CDR3 is 13 residues. The V segment lost 6 bases and the J segment 8 bases; nucleotides outside the gene matches: 12.

V gene TRBV9 combines with J gene TRBJ1-2, with D hard to call. V was trimmed by 5 bases and J by 2 bases, leaving 16 bases between them. Germline loops: CDR1 SGDLS, CDR2 YYNGEE. The CDR3 contains 15 residues. The CDR3 loop reads CASSEDPDANYGYTF. Written as DNA, the CDR3 is TGTGCCAGCAGTGAAGACCCTGACGCGAACTATGGCTACACCTTC.

V is TRBV5-1 and J is TRBJ2-7; D is perhaps TRBD2 (6 bases). V was trimmed by 4 bases and J by 4 bases, leaving 12 bases between them. The CDR3 has 13 residues. CDR1 and CDR2 (germline): SGHRS, YFSETQ. The CDR3 here is CASSVGTLYEQYF. The CDR3 bases are TGCGCCAGCAGCGTGGGGACTTTGTACGAGCAGTACTTC.